This T cell receptor beta chain is drawn from a study of blood T cells in healthy people across ages. From germline, CDR1 is MDHEN and CDR2 SYDVKM. The junction had 10 bases not matched to a gene; V was cut back by 3 bases and J by 3 bases. CDR3 size: 16 residues. PCR was performed a second time for roughly 7 to 12 cycles using a sample-barcoded 5' primer and a J-beta primer mix. From the 5' RACE reads, TCRdb called clonotypes with MiXCR, one entry per CDR3 protein. The table includes around 940,000 distinct CDR3 sequences, roughly half detected once. The specimen sequenced was blood. The receptor was derived from a woman aged 60-75 years in good health. The chain has TRBV28 and TRBJ2-7, with 8 bases that match TRBD2. The CDR3 coding sequence is TGTGCCAGCAGTTTCCCCTCCGGGGGGGCAGGCTACGAGCAGTACTTC. Translation gives CASSFPSGGAGYEQYF.